The rows below give T cell receptor beta chains drawn from one sample of a study of beta chain features in type 1 diabetes. This table comes from immunoSEQ multiplex PCR, and its TCRdb copy is limited to in-frame clones, with some not included. The top ten clones hold around 0.017% of a sample with hundreds of thousands of clones, around 9.9% of them seen once. Sequences were obtained from naive CD4+ T cells from blood. The receptors come from a man aged 25 to 40 with type 1 diabetes. The CDR3 runs from the conserved cysteine through the conserved F or W.

>TRBV2|TRBJ1-5
CASSDRGRNQPQHF
>TRBV5-6|TRBJ2-1
CASTKRGLYNEQFF
>TRBV5-4|TRBJ2-1
CASSSRDIQQFF
>TRBV6-5|TRBJ2-1
CASRTPGLRNNEQFF
>TRBV27|TRBJ2-1
CASSLTPGLAGYNEQFF
>TRBV4-2|TRBJ1-5
CASSQGGGTGGNQPQHF
>TRBV18|TRBJ1-1
CASSPIGQGVGAFF
>TRBV2|TRBJ2-3
CASSEAGLHSGDTQYF
>TRBV15|TRBJ1-4
CATSGDTGTTNEKLFF
>TRBV4-3|TRBJ2-5
CASSQRGGREETQYF
>TRBV5-1|TRBJ2-7
CASSTQGRSYEQYF
>TRBV4-1|TRBJ2-5
CASSQSPGGAIETQYF
>TRBV27|TRBJ1-6
CASSGQVSWNSPLHF
>TRBV11-1|TRBJ2-5
CASSLVQERETQYF
>TRBV29-1|TRBJ1-2
CSFSPGTGYGYTF
>TRBV7-9|TRBJ1-2
CASSPGTGYGYTF
>TRBV27|TRBJ2-7
CASSLQGSSYEQYF
>TRBV4-2|TRBJ2-1
CASSQRLGQPGLRFYNEQFF
>TRBV5-1|TRBJ2-2
CASRGLPGLAGNTGELFF
>TRBV18|TRBJ2-3
CASSPPSTGGTDTQYF
>TRBV6-5|TRBJ2-7
CASSYSSGGFYEQYF
>TRBV6-5|TRBJ1-1
CASSPEGAGDTEAFF
>TRBV5-4|TRBJ2-5
CASSLAGGLAGGQETQYF
>TRBV7-2|TRBJ2-1
CASSSDRGSDEQFF
>TRBV5-4|TRBJ1-1
CASSLEQNTEAFF
>TRBV4-1|TRBJ1-5
CASSSGRVLSNQPQHF
>TRBV29-1|TRBJ1-6
CSAGDSINSPLHF
>TRBV29-1|TRBJ1-1
CSVEGQGSEAFF
>TRBV18|TRBJ2-2
CASSPQDRGPSTGELFF
>TRBV11-2|TRBJ2-7
CASSLGGGPTGEQYF
>TRBV19|TRBJ1-5
CASSSRTGGNNQPQHF
>TRBV5-1|TRBJ2-5
CASSLADRPLRETQYF
>TRBV7-9|TRBJ2-7
CASTPKWGTGYDEQYF
>TRBV12-5|TRBJ2-7
CASGPGSSSYEQYF
>TRBV19|TRBJ1-5
CASSVGTRNQPQHF
>TRBV2|TRBJ2-7
CAGGQGLSYEQYF
>TRBV5-1|TRBJ2-3
CASSLGQGSTDTQYF
>TRBV7-2|TRBJ2-1
CASSLRSLDEQFF
>TRBV5-1|TRBJ1-3
CASSLSQGVTGNTIYF
>TRBV28|TRBJ2-1
CAVGTSSHEQFF
>TRBV7-9|TRBJ1-2
CASSLGWRDYGYTF
>TRBV5-6|TRBJ1-1
CASNSYREAFF
>TRBV4-2|TRBJ2-3
CASSQTSGVYDTQYF